Each of the 27 T cell receptor beta chains below was sequenced from the same sample in a study of blood T cell repertoires in COVID-19. The data were produced by immunoSEQ multiplex PCR, yet TCRdb's version contains in-frame clones alone and is incomplete. The table lists about 250,000 clones, around 89% of them singletons. The sample was peripheral blood. These receptor sequences come from a man aged 25-45 years with acute or convalescent COVID-19.

This chain links TRBV9 with TRBJ2-2; tentative D call: TRBD1 (5 bases). The CDR3 length is 16 residues. V lost 1 base, J lost 4 bases, and 14 bases lay in between. Germline V gives CDR1 SGDLS, CDR2 YYNGEE. CDR3 sequence: CASSVSQGSRTGELFF. The CDR3 DNA reads as TGTGCCAGCAGCGTAAGCCAGGGCAGTCGCACCGGGGAGCTGTTTTTT.

The J gene is TRBJ1-1, the V gene TRBV7-3; D is perhaps TRBD1 (5 bases). V lost 4 bases and J 0 bases, leaving 12 bases between the germline ends. There are 15 residues in the CDR3. Germline-derived CDR1 and CDR2 are SGHTA and FQGTGA. The CDR3 DNA follows: TGTGCCAGCAGCTCAGCCCAGGGTTTGAACACTGAAGCTTTCTTT. Encoded protein: CASSSAQGLNTEAFF.

The gene calls are TRBV14 and TRBJ2-2; TRBD1 matches 9 bases. The CDR3 consists of 16 residues. Germline values: CDR1 SGHDN, CDR2 FVKESK. Trimming removed 4 bases from V and 3 bases from J; junction bases left unmatched: 6. The CDR3 nucleotides read TGTGCCAGCAGCCCCTGGGGACAGGGTTACACCGGGGAGCTGTTTTTT. This encodes CASSPWGQGYTGELFF.

CDR3: CASSEDLGTGREQYF. CDR3 DNA: TGTGCCAGCAGTGAAGATCTGGGGACAGGGAGGGAGCAGTACTTC. J is TRBJ2-7 and V is TRBV2; 9 bases are shared with TRBD1. In germline, CDR1 is SNHLY, CDR2 FYNNEI. The CDR3 totals 15 residues. J lost 7 bases, V lost 1 base, and 8 bases had no gene match.

The chain combines TRBV28 with TRBJ1-5; TRBD1 matches 10 bases. Per germline, CDR1 MDHEN and CDR2 SYDVKM. The CDR3 runs 16 residues. Unmatched junction bases numbered 10, after V lost 5 bases and J lost 6 bases. CDR3 coding DNA: TGTGCCAGCAGTCCCCTCGGGACAGGGGATAGTCAGCCCCAGCATTTT. Translated: CASSPLGTGDSQPQHF.

The chain links TRBV9 to TRBJ2-3; possible D gene TRBD2, 7 bases. There are 14 residues in the CDR3. CDR1 is SGDLS, CDR2 YYNGEE, per germline. V was pared by 3 bases and J by 1 base, with 9 bases between. Written as DNA, the CDR3 is TGTGCCAGCAGCGGGCGGGGGCGCACAGATACGCAGTATTTT. Translation: CASSGRGRTDTQYF.

CDR3 sequence (DNA): TGTGCCAGCAGTTTTCTAGGCGCCTACGAGCAGTACTTC. As protein: CASSFLGAYEQYF. This sequence joins TRBV27 and TRBJ2-7; D unresolved. This CDR3 spans 13 amino acids. The V gene lost 3 bases and the J gene lost 2 bases, with 8 bases spanning the gap. From germline, CDR1 is MNHEY and CDR2 SMNVEV (reference sequence).

J is TRBJ1-4 and V is TRBV6-2 or TRBV6-3; no definite D call. This CDR3 spans 15 amino acids. Germline-derived CDR1 and CDR2 are MNHEY and SVGEGT. Trimming pared 0 bases from V and 7 bases from J, leaving 12 bases between. This CDR3 is CASSYSREIIEKLFF. The CDR3 DNA is TGTGCCAGCAGTTACTCTCGGGAGATAATTGAAAAACTGTTTTTT.

The chain employs TRBV18 and TRBJ2-1, with 7 positions matching TRBD1. V was clipped by 8 bases and J by 5 bases; unmatched bases: 6. The CDR3 runs to 13 residues. Germline V gene data show CDR1 as KGHSH and CDR2 as LQKENI. CDR3 residues: CASRRQGNNEQFF. The CDR3 DNA reads TGTGCCAGCCGACGACAGGGAAACAATGAGCAGTTCTTC.

The chain has TRBV3-1 (or the pseudogene TRBV3-2) and TRBJ2-3, with 8 positions matching TRBD2. The V and J ends lost 2 bases and 1 base, in that order; junction bases with no gene match: 5. Germline lookup yields CDR1 LGHDT and CDR2 YNNKEL (reference sequence). The CDR3 is 16 amino acids. The CDR3 spells CASSQISGAGTDTQYF. Here the CDR3 DNA reads TGTGCCAGCAGCCAAATTAGCGGGGCTGGCACAGATACGCAGTATTTT.

The chain is built from TRBV19 and TRBJ2-7; 9 bases line up with TRBD1. The CDR3 covers 16 residues. Germline V gene data show CDR1 as LNHDA and CDR2 as SQIVND (reference sequence). V gave up 2 bases and J gave up 2 bases; unmatched junction bases: 7. CDR3 in DNA: TGTGCCAGTAGTATAAAGGACAGGGGCATACCCTACGAGCAGTACTTC. Encoded protein: CASSIKDRGIPYEQYF.

This rearrangement joins TRBV19 to TRBJ1-4, with unresolved D. The CDR3 spans 13 residues. V was shortened by 8 bases and J by 7 bases, with 14 bases between the two germline ends. From germline, CDR1 is LNHDA and CDR2 SQIVND (reference sequence). CDR3 sequence reads: CASQPGLGEKLFF. The DNA for the CDR3 is TGTGCCAGTCAACCAGGTCTCGGTGAAAAACTGTTTTTT.

Only one count was recorded for this clone. The chain couples TRBV5-1 to TRBJ1-2; 10 bases are shared with TRBD1. The V gene's germline CDR1 is SGHRS and CDR2 YFSETQ. V lost 5 bases to trimming and J lost 6 bases; unmatched junction nucleotides: 4. The CDR3 totals 13 residues. The CDR3 is CASRSGTGDGYTF. As DNA, the CDR3 is TGCGCCAGCAGATCGGGGACAGGGGATGGCTACACCTTC.

V and J are TRBV18 and TRBJ1-6; tentatively, D is TRBD1 (5 bases). The germline V gene has CDR1 KGHSH and CDR2 LQKENI. Trimming cost V 3 bases and J 6 bases, with 12 bases left between them. This CDR3 region has 15 residues. In nucleotides, the CDR3 is TGTGCCAGCTCACCGGGGGGAAGAATTAATTCACCCCTCCACTTT. This gives the protein CASSPGGRINSPLHF.

The V and J genes are TRBV7-9 and TRBJ2-1, with 14 bases identical to TRBD2. Germline CDR1 SEHNR, CDR2 FQNEAQ (reference sequence). The CDR3 spans 18 residues. J gave up 5 bases and V 10 bases, and 16 bases lay outside the gene matches. The CDR3 protein is CATKTSGRAFQGDNEQFF. The CDR3 DNA is TGTGCCACCAAGACTAGCGGGAGGGCCTTTCAAGGCGACAATGAGCAGTTCTTC. The variable domain in full, completed from reference TRBV7-9 and TRBJ2-1, reads DTGVSQNPRHKITKRGQNVTFRCDPISEHNRLYWYRQTLGQGPEFLTYFQNEAQLEKSRLLSDRFSAERPKGSFSTLEIQRTEQGDSAMYLCATKTSGRAFQGDNEQFFGPGTRLTVL.

This chain connects TRBV6-5 to TRBJ1-5; D is unresolved. V lost 7 bases, J lost 4 bases, and 11 bases lay in between. The CDR3 contains 13 residues. Per the germline V gene, CDR1 is MNHEY and CDR2 is SVGAGI. CDR3 bases: TGTGCCAGCAAAACGACAAATAATCAGCCCCAGCATTTT. Encoded protein: CASKTTNNQPQHF.

The J gene is TRBJ1-5, the V gene TRBV7-9, with TRBD1 identical over 7 bases. The CDR3 contains 16 residues. The V segment lost 4 bases and the J segment 4 bases; nucleotides outside the gene matches: 10. The germline gives CDR1 SEHNR, CDR2 FQNEAQ (reference sequence). In nucleotides, the CDR3 is TGTGCCAGCAGCTCCCGACAGGGAGGTTCAAATCAGCCCCAGCATTTT. Encoded protein: CASSSRQGGSNQPQHF.

The rearrangement links TRBV2 to TRBJ1-5; 7 bases match TRBD1. The CDR3 totals 16 residues. Trimming cost V 6 bases and J 4 bases; bases outside gene matches: 12. Germline assignment: CDR1 SNHLY and CDR2 FYNNEI. The DNA of the CDR3 is TGTGCCAGCAGCGTAGGACCGGGACAGCCTAATCAGCCCCAGCATTTT. This translates into CASSVGPGQPNQPQHF.

The rearrangement links TRBV3-1 (or the pseudogene TRBV3-2) to TRBJ1-1; the D gene is possibly TRBD1 (6 bases). The CDR3 runs 14 residues. The ends were cut back, 5 bases at V and 1 base at J, with 11 bases in the middle. The germline V gene has CDR1 LGHDT and CDR2 YNNKEL (reference sequence). In DNA, the CDR3 is TGTGCCAGCAGCTCCAGGGGCCGGAACACTGAAGCTTTCTTT. It encodes CASSSRGRNTEAFF.

J is TRBJ1-2 and V is TRBV6-5, with D maybe TRBD1 (6 bases). Germline assignment: CDR1 MNHEY and CDR2 SVGAGI. The CDR3 contains 13 residues. Trimming left V 5 bases short and J 4 bases short, with 11 bases between. CDR3 nucleotide sequence: TGTGCCAGCAGTCCTGACAGGAGCTATGGCTACACCTTC. This encodes CASSPDRSYGYTF.

This clone was counted once. Here the CDR3 reads CASSLEGGRQFF. The CDR3 DNA reads TGTGCCAGCAGCCTGGAGGGGGGGAGGCAGTTCTTC. The chain joins TRBV7-3 to TRBJ2-1, with TRBD2 as a possible D gene (7 bases). CDR3 length: 12 residues. Germline-derived CDR1 and CDR2 are SGHTA and FQGTGA. Trimming took 5 bases from V and 12 from J, leaving 14 bases between them.

The rearrangement uses TRBV28 and TRBJ1-4; 8 positions agree with TRBD1. The J segment lost 7 bases and the V segment lost 8 bases, leaving 6 bases of the junction unmatched. The CDR3 is 13 amino acids. CDR1 is MDHEN and CDR2 is SYDVKM in the germline V gene. CDR3 nucleotide sequence: TGTGCCAGCTTCTCAGGGGGCGTTGAAAAACTGTTTTTT. Translated: CASFSGGVEKLFF.

The gene calls are TRBV7-3 and TRBJ1-1; TRBD1 matches 7 bases. Losses at the gene ends were 2 bases for V and 0 bases for J; bases not matched to a gene: 6. This CDR3 contains 16 residues. CDR1 is SGHTA and CDR2 is FQGTGA in the germline V gene. CDR3 protein: CASSLGPGGLNTEAFF. CDR3 bases: TGTGCCAGCAGCTTAGGACCAGGGGGGTTGAACACTGAAGCTTTCTTT.

The chain is built from TRBV5-5 and TRBJ2-1; tentative D call: TRBD1 (5 bases). Per the germline V gene, CDR1 is SGHKS and CDR2 is YYEKEE (reference sequence). The CDR3 contains 14 residues. Deletions cut 0 bases from V and 3 bases from J, with 7 bases between. The CDR3 reads CASSLGQGYNEQFF. The CDR3 DNA sequence: TGTGCCAGCAGCTTGGGTCAGGGCTACAATGAGCAGTTCTTC.

This clone is a singleton in its sample. The genes are TRBV19 and TRBJ1-4; 7 bases are a match to TRBD1. Germline-derived CDR1 and CDR2 are LNHDA and SQIVND (reference sequence). This CDR3 spans 15 amino acids. V gave up 8 bases and J gave up 4 bases; unmatched junction bases: 10. The CDR3 sequence is CASRTTGQLNEKLFF. CDR3 DNA: TGTGCCAGTCGGACTACGGGACAGCTTAATGAAAAACTGTTTTTT. Together with reference TRBV19 and TRBJ1-4, the CDR3 gives the full variable domain: DGGITQSPKYLFRKEGQNVTLSCEQNLNHDAMYWYRQDPGQGLRLIYYSQIVNDFQKGDIAEGYSVSREKKESFPLTVTSAQKNPTAFYLCASRTTGQLNEKLFFGSGTQLSVL.

This rearrangement joins TRBV10-3 to TRBJ1-4; D not resolved. Trimming removed 4 bases from V and 1 base from J, with 10 bases in between. The germline gives CDR1 ENHRY, CDR2 SYGVKD. The CDR3 contains 15 residues. CDR3 sequence reads: CAISGTELTNEKLFF. The CDR3 region has the DNA TGTGCCATCAGTGGCACAGAGTTAACTAATGAAAAACTGTTTTTT.

The chain recombines TRBV5-1 with TRBJ1-6; D might be TRBD1 (6 bases). Germline V gene data show CDR1 as SGHRS and CDR2 as YFSETQ. The ends were cut back, 3 bases at V and 14 bases at J, with 18 bases in the middle. The CDR3 runs 14 residues. The CDR3 sequence: CASSYEQGQLSLHF. The CDR3 DNA sequence: TGCGCCAGCAGCTACGAACAGGGACAATTATCCCTCCACTTT.